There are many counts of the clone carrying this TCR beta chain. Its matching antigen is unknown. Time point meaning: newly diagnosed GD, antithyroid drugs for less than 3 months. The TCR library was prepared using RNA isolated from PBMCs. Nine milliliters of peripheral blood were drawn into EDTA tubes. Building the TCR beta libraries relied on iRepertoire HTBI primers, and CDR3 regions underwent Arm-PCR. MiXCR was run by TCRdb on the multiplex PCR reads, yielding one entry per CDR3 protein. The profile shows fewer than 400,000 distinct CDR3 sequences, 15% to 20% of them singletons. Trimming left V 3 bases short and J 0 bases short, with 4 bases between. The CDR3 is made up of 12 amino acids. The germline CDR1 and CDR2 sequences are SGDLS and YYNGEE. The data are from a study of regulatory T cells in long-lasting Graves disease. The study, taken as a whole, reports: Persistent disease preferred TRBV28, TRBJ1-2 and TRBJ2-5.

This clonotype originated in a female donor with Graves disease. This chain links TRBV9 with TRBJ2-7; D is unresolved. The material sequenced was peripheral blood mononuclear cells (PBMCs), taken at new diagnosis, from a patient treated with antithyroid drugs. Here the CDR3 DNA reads TGTGCCAGCAGCGCAGACTCCTACGAGCAGTACTTC. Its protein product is CASSADSYEQYF.